This T cell receptor (beta chain) came from a study of T cells in localized non-small cell lung cancer. Findings and limits, study-wide: Adjacent lung held a median 57 of the top 100 tumor clones. Uninvolved nearby lung showed the greatest T cell clonality, exceeding that found in tumor. Higher T cell density in the blood was associated with longer overall survival, whereas higher adjacent-lung clonality associated with shorter survival.

There are 13 residues in the CDR3. Per the germline V gene, CDR1 is SNHLY and CDR2 is FYNNEI. Between the trimmed V and J ends, which lost 7 bases and 4 bases, there was a span of 13 bases. Comment on this clone: Its matching antigen is unknown.

This table comes from immunoSEQ multiplex PCR, and its TCRdb copy is limited to in-frame clones, with some not included. The table records tens of thousands of clones, more than 75% of them present only once. The TCR comes from a man aged 18 to 50 with stage I lung adenocarcinoma. Sequenced material: peripheral blood, taken before any cancer treatment. This rearrangement joins TRBV2 to TRBJ1-2; D is unresolved. CDR3 protein: CASILEEVYGYTF. CDR3 sequence (DNA): TGTGCCAGCATACTAGAAGAGGTCTATGGCTACACCTTC.